This passage covers 24 T cell receptor beta chains from one sample sequenced in a study of cytomegalovirus exposure and HLA in healthy donors. Sequencing used immunoSEQ multiplex PCR; TCRdb keeps in-frame clones, though not all of them. The sample holds around 300,000 clones, 87% seen once. The sequenced sample consisted of PBMCs. These receptors all come from a woman aged 25 to 39 in good health and CMV-seropositive.

The chain employs TRBV9 and TRBJ2-4; either TRBD1 or TRBD2 may fit D (5 bases each). With 4 bases removed from V and 0 bases from J, the gap between germline ends came to 17 bases. Looked up from germline, CDR1 is SGDLS and CDR2 is YYNGEE. CDR3 length: 17 amino acids. CDR3 nucleotides: TGTGCCAGCAGCCCGTCCGGGACGAATTTAGCCAAAAACATTCAGTACTTC. It encodes CASSPSGTNLAKNIQYF.

The J gene is TRBJ2-1, the V gene TRBV6-5; 11 nucleotides line up with TRBD2. Germline V CDR1 and CDR2: MNHEY, SVGAGI. Trimming at V came to 0 bases and at J to 5 bases, leaving 3 bases not matched to a gene. This CDR3 spans 16 amino acids. The CDR3 spells CASSYSGLAGHNEQFF. CDR3 bases: TGTGCCAGCAGTTACTCAGGACTAGCGGGCCACAATGAGCAGTTCTTC.

The chain carries TRBV9 and TRBJ2-3; 7 bases map to TRBD2. The germline V gene has CDR1 SGDLS and CDR2 YYNGEE. The V segment lost 0 bases and the J segment 6 bases; nucleotides outside the gene matches: 7. The CDR3 contains 15 residues. The CDR3 DNA reads TGTGCCAGCAGCGTAGGCGGGAGCGACGGGGATACGCAGTATTTT. Protein sequence: CASSVGGSDGDTQYF.

Only a few counts were recorded for this clone. The V call is TRBV12-2, the J call TRBJ1-4; TRBD1 was called by the table and not checked on the DNA. TRBV12-2 is described as a pseudogene. This CDR3 has 15 residues. The chain's CDR3 is CASRLGGQVNEKLFF. CDR3 bases: TGTGCAAGTCGCTTAGGGGGACAGGTTAATGAAAAACTGTTTTTT.

The chain links TRBV4-3 to TRBJ2-1; D not resolved. The CDR3 is 16 amino acids. Germline CDR1 is LGHNA and CDR2 is YSLEER. V lost 0 bases and J 6 bases, leaving 15 bases between the germline ends. The CDR3 protein is CASSQDGALWGNEQFF. CDR3 DNA: TGCGCCAGCAGCCAAGATGGAGCCTTATGGGGCAATGAGCAGTTCTTC.

The chain combines TRBV11-2 with TRBJ2-3; D tentatively reads TRBD1 or TRBD2 (5 bases each). Deletions cut 6 bases from V and 5 bases from J, with 12 bases between. CDR1 SGHAT and CDR2 FQNNGV come from the germline V gene. This CDR3 has 13 amino acids. CDR3 amino acids: CASREGTRDTQYF. The CDR3 DNA reads TGTGCCAGCAGAGAGGGGACGAGAGATACGCAGTATTTT.

The rearrangement links TRBV29-1 to TRBJ1-2; D perhaps matches TRBD1 (6 bases). V was pared by 6 bases and J by 8 bases, with 19 bases between. CDR1 SQVTM and CDR2 ANQGSEA come from the germline V gene. This CDR3 is built from 13 residues. The CDR3 spells CSVLGARSAGYTF. As DNA, the CDR3 is TGCAGCGTCCTGGGGGCCCGGTCGGCCGGCTACACCTTC.

This chain joins TRBV11-2 and TRBJ2-1; TRBD2 agrees at 13 bases. J gave up 4 bases and V 0 bases, and 6 bases lay outside the gene matches. The germline CDR1 and CDR2 sequences are SGHAT and FQNNGV. The CDR3 length is 18 residues. CDR3 in amino acids: CASSLDGTSGAPYNEQFF. DNA for the CDR3: TGTGCCAGCAGCTTAGATGGGACTAGCGGGGCGCCTTACAATGAGCAGTTCTTC. Supplemented by reference TRBV11-2 and TRBJ2-1, the full variable domain reads EAGVAQSPRYKIIEKRQSVAFWCNPISGHATLYWYQQILGQGPKLLIQFQNNGVVDDSQLPKDRFSAERLKGVDSTLKIQPAKLEDSAVYLCASSLDGTSGAPYNEQFFGPGTRLTVL.

The V gene is TRBV28, the J gene TRBJ1-2; unclear D gene. Germline CDR1 and CDR2: MDHEN and SYDVKM. The CDR3 has 14 residues. Trimming removed 5 bases from V and 2 bases from J, with 12 bases in between. CDR3: CASSPWVENYGYTF. DNA of the CDR3: TGTGCCAGCAGTCCATGGGTCGAAAACTATGGCTACACCTTC.

This sequence joins TRBV6-5 and TRBJ2-7; possible D gene TRBD2, 6 bases. This CDR3 comprises 15 residues. The ends were cut back, 5 bases at V and 5 bases at J, with 19 bases in the middle. CDR1 is MNHEY and CDR2 is SVGAGI in the germline V gene. CDR3 sequence reads: CASSPRDAGRDEQYF. CDR3 bases: TGTGCCAGCAGTCCGCGGGACGCCGGACGGGACGAGCAGTACTTC.

About this clone itself: Other DNA sequences in this specimen translate into the identical CDR3. V gene TRBV18 combines with J gene TRBJ1-4; D uncertain. The CDR3 has 13 amino acids. The germline gives CDR1 KGHSH, CDR2 LQKENI. V lost 0 bases, J lost 4 bases, and 3 bases lay in between. CDR3 sequence reads: CASSPPGNEKLFF. DNA of the CDR3: TGTGCCAGCTCACCACCGGGTAATGAAAAACTGTTTTTT.

The CDR3 region is CASSAGGTSGNEQFF. In DNA form, the CDR3 reads TGCGCCAGCAGTGCGGGAGGGACTAGCGGCAATGAGCAGTTCTTC. The chain carries TRBV10-2 and TRBJ2-1; 11 positions match TRBD2. The CDR3 totals 15 residues. Looked up from germline, CDR1 is WSHSY and CDR2 is SAAADI. V lost 4 bases and J lost 6; bases outside the gene matches: 5.

The chain uses TRBV7-2 and TRBJ2-2, with a tentative D call TRBD2 (5 bases). Germline CDR1 SGHTA, CDR2 FQGNSA. Trimming removed 2 bases at V and 6 bases at J, with 10 bases between. The CDR3 length is 14 residues. CDR3 DNA: TGTGCCAGCAGCTTATCTAGCCCGGCCGGGGAGCTGTTTTTT. Protein product: CASSLSSPAGELFF.

The J gene is TRBJ2-2, the V gene TRBV5-1; 8 bases are a match to TRBD1. V lost 5 bases, J lost 6 bases, and 6 bases stayed unmatched. CDR1 and CDR2 (germline): SGHRS, YFSETQ. The CDR3 length is 14 residues. CDR3 bases: TGCGCCAGCAGAGAGACAGGGGCTGCCGGGGAGCTGTTTTTT. Its protein product is CASRETGAAGELFF.

The CDR3 loop is CASSAGQDRTEAFF. Here the CDR3 DNA reads TGTGCCAGCAGTGCTGGACAGGACCGCACTGAAGCTTTCTTT. The rearrangement uses TRBV5-4 and TRBJ1-1; 7 nucleotides agree with TRBD1. The CDR3 runs 14 residues. Germline CDR1 reads SGHNT; CDR2 reads YYREEE (reference sequence). V dropped 5 bases and J dropped 4; count of bases not matched to a gene: 8.

The chain combines TRBV6-6 with TRBJ1-5, with 9 bases matching TRBD1. The CDR3 extends over 13 amino acids. Germline V gives CDR1 MNHNY, CDR2 SVGAGI (reference sequence). V lost 6 bases, J lost 6 bases, and 3 bases stayed unmatched. The CDR3 region has the DNA TGTGCCAGCAGCAACAGGGGGCTTCAGCCCCAGCATTTT. It is translated as CASSNRGLQPQHF.

This chain connects TRBV27 to TRBJ2-3; 7 bases match TRBD2. V was pared by 11 bases and J by 2 bases, with 10 bases of the junction left unmatched. The CDR3 is 14 amino acids. Germline CDR1 and CDR2: MNHEY and SMNVEV (reference sequence). The CDR3 DNA follows: TGTGCCGACCTGGCTAGCGGAAACACAGATACGCAGTATTTT. Protein product: CADLASGNTDTQYF.

This sequence joins TRBV10-3 and TRBJ1-2; D might be TRBD1 (5 bases). Germline CDR1 ENHRY, CDR2 SYGVKD. This CDR3 comprises 16 residues. The V end was cut by 5 bases, the J end by 0 bases, with 16 bases between. The CDR3, as DNA: TGTGCCATCAGTCCGGAACCTGGACAAGCTAACTATGGCTACACCTTC. Translated, it gives CAISPEPGQANYGYTF.

The CDR3 coding sequence is TGTGCCTGGAGTGTAGGCCCGAGGGAGCAGTACTTC. Its protein product is CAWSVGPREQYF. The genes are TRBV30 and TRBJ2-7; no clear D. In germline, CDR1 is GTSNPN, CDR2 SVGIG (reference sequence). Trimming removed 0 bases at V and 7 bases at J, with 10 bases between. The CDR3 totals 12 residues.

The V call is TRBV29-1, the J call TRBJ1-2; D unclear. Trimming took 0 bases from V and 7 from J, leaving 3 bases between them. Germline CDR1 SQVTM, CDR2 ANQGSEA. This CDR3 contains 10 residues. CDR3: CSVEDVGYTF. DNA of the CDR3: TGCAGCGTTGAAGATGTTGGCTACACCTTC.

The chain has TRBV28 and TRBJ2-7; 9 nucleotides match TRBD1. Germline loops: CDR1 MDHEN, CDR2 SYDVKM. The V and J ends lost 6 bases and 0 bases, in that order; junction bases with no gene match: 6. The CDR3 covers 15 residues. The CDR3 bases are TGTGCCAGCAGACTCGGACAGGGGTTCTCCTACGAGCAGTACTTC. Translating it yields CASRLGQGFSYEQYF.

As to this clone: The same CDR3 arises from other DNA sequences in this sample as well. This chain joins TRBV9 and TRBJ1-2; 7 positions agree with TRBD1. This CDR3 has 15 amino acids. Trimming removed 0 bases from V and 1 base from J; junction bases left unmatched: 3. Germline V gene data show CDR1 as SGDLS and CDR2 as YYNGEE. In DNA form, the CDR3 reads TGTGCCAGCAGCGTAGGTGACAGGGATAACTATGGCTACACCTTC. Translated, it gives CASSVGDRDNYGYTF. Filled out from reference TRBV9 and TRBJ1-2, the complete variable domain reads DSGVTQTPKHLITATGQRVTLRCSPRSGDLSVYWYQQSLDQGLQFLIQYYNGEERAKGNILERFSAQQFPDLHSELNLSSLELGDSALYFCASSVGDRDNYGYTFGSGTRLTVV.

The V call is TRBV12-5, the J call TRBJ2-7; TRBD2 agrees at 13 bases. CDR3 length: 18 amino acids. V dropped 6 bases and J dropped 3; count of bases not matched to a gene: 14. Germline-derived CDR1 and CDR2 are LGHNT and FRNRAP. As DNA, the CDR3 is TGTGCTAGTGGCCAAACCGGAGGGACTAGCGGGACCTACTACGAGCAGTACTTC. It encodes CASGQTGGTSGTYYEQYF.

The CDR3 sequence is CASSFRAVSEQYF. Written as DNA, the CDR3 is TGTGCCAGCAGCTTTCGAGCAGTATCCGAGCAGTACTTC. The V call is TRBV11-3, the J call TRBJ2-7; D is uncertain. The ends were cut back, 3 bases at V and 6 bases at J, with 12 bases in the middle. CDR1 is SGHNT and CDR2 is YENEEA in the germline V gene. The CDR3 totals 13 residues.